The present T cell receptor beta chain was sequenced within a study of cytomegalovirus exposure and HLA in healthy donors. 13 Jbeta primers and 60 Vbeta primers were used for the PCR. As handled by the study authors: Among the unique TCR beta chains that a later analysis counted, about 81 million in all, about 11 million were shared. TCRdb's table, derived via immunoSEQ multiplex PCR, lists solely in-frame clones and lacks some. The V and J calls and the clone size are those of that table, but D and trimming were determined from the DNA. The sample yields under 200,000 clones, around three quarters seen once. General study findings and limits: When the data were analyzed later, several of the most significant clusters appeared to be linked to common viral pathogens.

This CDR3 region has 12 residues. Germline CDR1 MDHEN, CDR2 SYDVKM. V was clipped by 6 bases and J by 8 bases, with 13 bases between them. Details on this clone: Its antigen is as yet unknown.

The gene calls are TRBV28 and TRBJ1-2; D call uncertain. Sequenced: PBMCs. This receptor was obtained from a middle-aged woman in good health and CMV-seronegative. The DNA of the CDR3 is TGTGCCAGCAGCGCCGGGGTGCGAGGCTACACCTTC. It is translated as CASSAGVRGYTF.